These T cell receptor beta chains were read from a single sample in a study of cytomegalovirus exposure and HLA in healthy donors. The data were produced by immunoSEQ multiplex PCR, yet TCRdb's version contains in-frame clones alone and is incomplete. The sample consists of roughly 140,000 clones, roughly 78% of them appearing once. Sequenced: PBMCs. The receptors come from a middle-aged man in good health and CMV-seropositive. CDR3s include the opening cysteine and the closing phenylalanine or tryptophan. D genes are given only for firm matches. Clone size is given for some rows only: seen once, a few or many times, or a class if the clone is expanded.

few | TRBJ2-5 | TRBV10-3 | TRBD2 | CAISEPLLAGGPGETQYF | TGTGCCATCAGTGAGCCACTACTAGCGGGAGGGCCTGGTGAGACCCAGTACTTC
many | TRBJ2-7 | TRBV6-5 | TRBD2 | CASRRTSGLGEQYF | TGTGCCAGCAGGAGGACTAGCGGCCTGGGGGAGCAGTACTTC
few | TRBJ2-7 | TRBV11-1 | TRBD1 | CASSAYSGTGGEQYF | TGTGCCAGCAGCGCGTACTCCGGGACAGGGGGCGAGCAGTACTTC
few | TRBJ1-4 | TRBV9 | . | CASSVGGFSQKLFF | TGTGCCAGCAGCGTAGGCGGGTTCTCGCAAAAACTGTTTTTT
. | TRBJ2-7 | TRBV6-5 | . | CASSYSRQGSNEQYF | TGTGCCAGCAGTTACTCCCGGCAGGGTAGCAACGAGCAGTACTTC
. | TRBJ2-5 | TRBV13 | TRBD2 | CASREGFRETQYF | TGTGCCAGCCGGGAGGGTTTTAGAGAGACCCAGTACTTC
. | TRBJ2-2 | TRBV7-3 | . | CSSSLNPRGLDTGELFF | TGTTCCAGCAGCTTAAATCCTAGAGGGCTGGACACCGGGGAGCTGTTTTTT
. | TRBJ2-7 | TRBV7-8 | . | CASSLRYEQYF | TGTGCCAGCAGCCTCCGCTACGAGCAGTACTTC
. | TRBJ2-1 | TRBV19 | TRBD2 | CASSIGSSGKNSFSYNEQFF | TGTGCCAGTAGTATAGGATCTAGCGGGAAAAATAGTTTTTCCTACAATGAGCAGTTCTTC
. | TRBJ2-7 | TRBV27 | TRBD1 | CASSPLWTGTNEQYF | TGTGCCAGCAGTCCGCTGTGGACAGGGACAAACGAGCAGTACTTC
. | TRBJ1-5 | TRBV19 | . | CASRPPGSGSNQPQHF | TGTGCCAGTAGACCCCCAGGGTCAGGGAGCAATCAGCCCCAGCATTTT
. | TRBJ2-7 | TRBV6-5 | TRBD1 | CASSRTGAGQYF | TGTGCCAGCAGTAGGACAGGGGCCGGGCAGTACTTC
. | TRBJ2-6 | TRBV30 | TRBD1 | CAWISSTGDLSGANVLTF | TGTGCCTGGATAAGTTCGACAGGGGATTTGTCTGGGGCCAACGTCCTGACTTTC
few | TRBJ1-3 | TRBV9 | . | CASSGTATGNTIYF | TGTGCCAGCAGCGGGACAGCAACAGGAAACACCATATATTTT
. | TRBJ2-5 | TRBV7-9 | TRBD1 | CASSSRDRGVGETQYF | TGTGCCAGCAGCAGCCGGGACAGGGGAGTAGGAGAGACCCAGTACTTC
few | TRBJ1-1 | TRBV6-6 | . | CASSQQGWSTEAFF | TGTGCCAGCAGTCAACAGGGATGGAGCACTGAAGCTTTCTTT
. | TRBJ2-6 | TRBV19 | TRBD1 | CASSTGQGGANVLTF | TGTGCCAGTAGTACGGGACAGGGAGGGGCCAACGTCCTGACTTTC
. | TRBJ2-2 | TRBV7-7 | . | CASSPRDTNTGELFF | TGTGCCAGCAGCCCCCGGGACACTAACACCGGGGAGCTGTTTTTT
. | TRBJ2-7 | TRBV7-9 | TRBD1 | CTSSPLTGAKLIYEQYF | TGTACCAGCAGCCCACTGACAGGGGCGAAATTAATCTACGAGCAGTACTTC
. | TRBJ2-5 | TRBV19 | . | CASSIDKGRSKTQYF | TGTGCCAGTAGTATAGATAAGGGGCGTAGTAAGACCCAGTACTTC
. | TRBJ2-2 | TRBV27 | . | CASSLAPTLVSGELFF | TGTGCCAGCAGTTTGGCCCCTACACTAGTAAGCGGGGAGCTGTTTTTT
. | TRBJ1-4 | TRBV27 | . | CASSWGGTEKLFF | TGTGCCAGCAGTTGGGGGGGTACTGAAAAACTGTTTTTT